Below, one T cell receptor (beta chain) is given with its context. V lost 1 base and J lost 0, with 13 bases in between. Germline values: CDR1 SGHNT, CDR2 YENEEA. This CDR3 has 16 residues. Source study methods: Nucleated cell number was recorded as an estimate derived from reference gene primer amplification. The assay was immunoSEQ multiplex PCR, and TCRdb's table has in-frame clones only and misses some. V, J and clone size reflect that table, while D and trimming were determined from the DNA. The top ten clones hold around 5% of a sample with roughly 150,000 clones, approximately 90% of them seen once. The data were taken from a study of blood T cell repertoires in COVID-19. Study context: Specimens from acute and convalescent COVID-19 originated in the United States, Italy and Spain. The analysed material was cDNA or gDNA that came from T cells, B-cell-depleted T cells, or PBMCs.

Sequencing was carried out using peripheral blood. This TCR derives from a human donor in a cohort sampled during active COVID-19. The genes are TRBV11-3 and TRBJ2-7, with D perhaps matching TRBD1 (5 bases). CDR3 region: CASSLGLRQSSYEQYF. The DNA of the CDR3 is TGTGCCAGCAGCTTAGGCTTAAGACAGAGCTCCTACGAGCAGTACTTC.